Below, 30 T cell receptor beta chains from the same sample are listed, as sequenced in a study of T-cell reconstitution after alpha-beta-depleted transplantation in children. TCRbeta library construction was performed incorporating unique molecular identifiers. Via MiXCR, TCRdb re-called the PCR reads, giving one row per CDR3 protein. The sample includes about 98,000 distinct CDR3 sequences, more than 20% of them seen just once. The sequencing here drew on PBMCs, taken before TCRalphabeta/CD19-depleted stem cell transplant. The origin of the receptors is a boy under 10 years old with acute lymphoblastic leukemia, due to receive a stem cell transplant.

This clonotype was seen more than once but under ten times. The CDR3 DNA follows: TGCGCCAGCAGCTTGGACACGTCTAGCACAGATACGCAGTATTTT. Amino acids: CASSLDTSSTDTQYF. V gene TRBV5-1 combines with J gene TRBJ2-3; D remains unclear. Per the germline V gene, CDR1 is SGHRS and CDR2 is YFSETQ. With 0 bases removed from V and 0 bases from J, the gap between germline ends came to 8 bases. The CDR3 loop spans 15 amino acids.

V gene TRBV4-1 combines with J gene TRBJ2-2, with a tentative D call TRBD1 (6 bases). Trimming removed 3 bases from V and 5 bases from J, with 13 bases in between. CDR3 length equals 15 residues. Germline values: CDR1 MGHRA, CDR2 YSYEKL. CDR3 in amino acids: CASSHGRTATGELFF. In nucleotides, the CDR3 is TGCGCCAGCAGCCACGGAAGGACAGCAACCGGGGAGCTGTTTTTT.

The V call is TRBV6-1, the J call TRBJ2-6; 12 bases map to TRBD2. Germline V gene lookup returns CDR1 MNHNS and CDR2 SASEGT. There are 17 residues in the CDR3. Unmatched junction bases numbered 3, after V lost 6 bases and J lost 0 bases. CDR3: CASSGLAGSSGANVLTF. The CDR3, as DNA: TGTGCCAGCAGCGGACTAGCGGGAAGCTCTGGGGCCAACGTCCTGACTTTC.

This clonotype was observed at least ten times. The V call is TRBV15, the J call TRBJ1-2; D gene uncertain. Germline CDR1 reads LNHNV; CDR2 reads YYDKDF (reference sequence). The CDR3 sequence is 13 residues long. Between the trimmed V and J ends, which lost 0 bases and 6 bases, there was a span of 8 bases. The CDR3 is CATSREIGHGYTF. As DNA, the CDR3 is TGTGCCACCAGCAGAGAAATAGGGCATGGCTACACCTTC.

This clonotype showed up many times. V usage is TRBV29-1 and J usage is TRBJ2-1; no reliable D call. The CDR3 loop spans 14 amino acids. The germline V gene has CDR1 SQVTM and CDR2 ANQGSEA. V lost 7 bases and J 7 bases, leaving 20 bases between the germline ends. This CDR3 reads CSALTTRRINEQFF. CDR3 bases: TGCAGCGCCCTAACGACCCGGCGGATAAATGAGCAGTTCTTC.

This clonotype was counted between two and nine times. The CDR3 reads CASSQDMADTQYF. CDR3 sequence (DNA): TGTGCCAGCAGCCAAGATATGGCTGATACGCAGTATTTT. This chain joins TRBV14 and TRBJ2-3; D not resolved. Germline CDR1 SGHDN, CDR2 FVKESK. This CDR3 comprises 13 residues. Between the trimmed V and J ends, which lost 0 bases and 6 bases, there was a span of 7 bases.

In its sample, this clonotype was seen a few times. The V call is TRBV20-1, the J call TRBJ1-5, with D unresolved. The V end lost 3 bases, the J end lost 11 bases, and 14 bases lay between the germline ends. Per germline, CDR1 DFQATT and CDR2 SNEGSKA (reference sequence). The CDR3 extends over 12 amino acids. As DNA, the CDR3 is TGCAGTGCTAGTCTCCCAGACGGGACCCAGCATTTT. Its translation: CSASLPDGTQHF.

The chain has TRBV12-3 or TRBV12-4 and TRBJ2-2, with D tentatively TRBD1 (5 bases). The V and J ends lost 4 bases and 3 bases respectively, with 18 bases between them. CDR3 length equals 17 residues. The CDR3 region is CASSYVPPGNYTGELFF. The CDR3 DNA reads as TGTGCCAGCAGTTATGTTCCCCCAGGGAACTACACCGGGGAGCTGTTTTTT.

V usage is TRBV20-1 and J usage is TRBJ2-7, with D maybe TRBD2 (5 bases). Germline V CDR1 and CDR2: DFQATT, SNEGSKA (reference sequence). The CDR3 spans 12 residues. V lost 6 bases and J lost 3, with 12 bases in between. CDR3 amino acids: CSADEGYYEQYF. The CDR3 bases are TGCAGTGCGGACGAGGGATACTACGAGCAGTACTTC.

This clonotype was counted between two and nine times. This likely comes from a read error, as the CDR3 has no conserved phenylalanine or tryptophan at its end. The chain carries TRBV29-1 and TRBJ2-7; maybe TRBD2 (6 bases). V lost 7 bases to trimming and J lost 0 bases, with 10 bases between them. From germline, CDR1 is SQVTM and CDR2 ANQGSEA. The CDR3 length is 12 residues. This CDR3 is CSAGRDSYEQYL. In nucleotides, the CDR3 is TGCAGCGCCGGGCGGGACTCCTACGAGCAGTACTTA.

The chain joins TRBV27 to TRBJ2-5; 7 bases align to TRBD2. The ends lost 0 bases at V and 6 bases at J; junction bases unmatched: 4. The CDR3 has 14 residues. Germline CDR1 reads MNHEY; CDR2 reads SMNVEV (reference sequence). The chain's CDR3 is CASSLSGGEKTQYF. CDR3 sequence (DNA): TGTGCCAGCAGTTTATCGGGGGGGGAGAAGACCCAGTACTTC.

The V call is TRBV25-1, the J call TRBJ2-4, with 12 bases lining up with TRBD2. The germline V gene has CDR1 MGHDK and CDR2 SYGVNS. This CDR3 has 22 amino acids. J lost 1 base, V lost 6 bases, and 22 bases had no gene match. CDR3 nucleotides: TGTGCCAGCAGAAAGACAGGGGGCGGACTAGCGGGACTATGGGGTGCCAAAAACATTCAGTACTTC. Translating gives CASRKTGGGLAGLWGAKNIQYF.

Ten or more counts support this clonotype. This rearrangement joins TRBV7-2 to TRBJ2-3; 8 bases agree with TRBD2. The CDR3 sequence is 17 residues long. J lost 0 bases, V lost 2 bases, and 7 bases had no gene match. Germline V lookup: CDR1 SGHTA, CDR2 FQGNSA. For the CDR3, the DNA is TGTGCCAGCAGCTTAATGCGGGGGGCGAAGAGCACAGATACGCAGTATTTT. Protein product: CASSLMRGAKSTDTQYF.

This clonotype has more than one count but fewer than ten. This rearrangement joins TRBV7-2 to TRBJ1-5, with unresolved D. The CDR3 spans 12 residues. CDR1 SGHTA and CDR2 FQGNSA come from the germline V gene. Trimming shortened V by 8 bases and J by 3 bases, and 8 bases separated the two germline ends. The CDR3 protein is CASSTNNQPQHF. CDR3 nucleotide sequence: TGTGCCAGCTCCACGAACAATCAGCCCCAGCATTTT.

This clonotype was observed many times. This sequence joins TRBV9 and TRBJ2-5; no firm D call. V gave up 4 bases and J gave up 0 bases, with 7 bases separating them. CDR1 and CDR2 (germline): SGDLS, YYNGEE. This CDR3 is built from 13 residues. Here the CDR3 reads CASSPEYQETQYF. CDR3 DNA sequence: TGTGCCAGCAGCCCCGAGTACCAAGAGACCCAGTACTTC.

The chain links TRBV10-2 to TRBJ2-1; possibly TRBD1 for D (5 bases). V was cut by 5 bases and J by 4 bases, with 6 bases left in between. CDR3 length: 12 residues. The germline gives CDR1 WSHSY, CDR2 SAAADI. In nucleotides, the CDR3 is TGCGCCAGCAGTAGGGGTTACAATGAGCAGTTCTTC. Its translation is CASSRGYNEQFF.

This clonotype was observed a handful of times. The rearrangement links TRBV5-1 to TRBJ2-3; TRBD2 matches at 9 bases. This CDR3 has 15 amino acids. Trimming at V came to 4 bases and at J to 4 bases, leaving 7 bases not matched to a gene. Germline CDR1 and CDR2: SGHRS and YFSETQ. The CDR3 loop is CASSLRLAEADTQYF. The CDR3 DNA sequence: TGCGCCAGCAGCCTCCGACTAGCGGAGGCAGATACGCAGTATTTT.

This clonotype was found a few times. The chain combines TRBV12-5 with TRBJ1-3, with D tentatively TRBD1 (6 bases). Germline V gene lookup returns CDR1 LGHNT and CDR2 FRNRAP. The CDR3 covers 14 residues. Trimming shortened V by 7 bases and J by 0 bases, and 10 bases separated the two germline ends. In DNA, the CDR3 is TGTGCTAGTGCTATAGGGGGCTCTGGAAACACCATATATTTT. Amino acids: CASAIGGSGNTIYF.

The chain couples TRBV18 to TRBJ1-3, with D hard to call. The CDR3 totals 12 residues. V shed 2 bases and J shed 8 bases, with 7 bases lying between them. CDR1 and CDR2 (germline): KGHSH, LQKENI. CDR3 nucleotides: TGTGCCAGCTCACCAGTCGGGGACACCATATATTTT. Translated: CASSPVGDTIYF.

Worth noting for this clonotype: A much larger clone differs from this one at a single base, so this may be a read error. In this CDR3 the conserved last residue, phenylalanine or tryptophan, is missing, so a read error is likely. The chain links TRBV7-2 to TRBJ2-7, with D possibly being TRBD2 (6 bases). Germline V gives CDR1 SGHTA, CDR2 FQGNSA. V was pared by 3 bases and J by 3 bases, with 18 bases between. This CDR3 contains 16 residues. CDR3 coding DNA: TGTGCCAGCAGCTTCAGTCTAGCGCGACAACGCTACGAGCAGTACATC. It codes for CASSFSLARQRYEQYI.

This clonotype has just a few counts. The V gene is TRBV12-3 or TRBV12-4, the J gene TRBJ2-1, with 7 bases matching TRBD1. V shed 6 bases and J 2 bases; nucleotides not matched to a gene: 7. The CDR3 sequence is 15 residues long. The CDR3 loop reads CASSSGQTTYNEQFF. Written as DNA, the CDR3 is TGTGCCAGCAGCTCGGGACAGACTACCTACAATGAGCAGTTCTTC.

This clonotype was counted only a few times. The genes are TRBV7-2 and TRBJ2-4; 7 bases fit TRBD1. The germline V gene encodes CDR1 SGHTA and CDR2 FQGNSA. This CDR3 spans 15 amino acids. V was clipped by 5 bases and J by 6 bases; unmatched bases: 10. The CDR3 DNA follows: TGTGCCAGCAGCCGCTCGGGACAGTTTTCAAACATTCAGTACTTC. This translates into CASSRSGQFSNIQYF. Full variable domain (missing parts from reference TRBV7-2 and TRBJ2-4): GAGVSQSPSNKVTEKGKDVELRCDPISGHTALYWYRQSLGQGLEFLIYFQGNSAPDKSGLPSDRFSAERTGGSVSTLTIQRTQQEDSAVYLCASSRSGQFSNIQYFGAGTRLSVL.

This chain uses TRBV2 with TRBJ2-7, with D uncertain. Per the germline V gene, CDR1 is SNHLY and CDR2 is FYNNEI. Trimming pared 5 bases from V and 3 bases from J, leaving 5 bases between. This CDR3 contains 11 residues. The CDR3 region is CASSYIYEQYF. The CDR3 bases are TGTGCCAGCAGTTATATCTACGAGCAGTACTTC.

The chain recombines TRBV29-1 with TRBJ2-1; tentatively, D is TRBD1 (5 bases). This CDR3 has 14 residues. Between the trimmed V and J ends, which lost 0 bases and 12 bases, there was a span of 18 bases. CDR1 and CDR2 from the germline V gene are SQVTM and ANQGSEA. Written as DNA, the CDR3 is TGCAGCGTTGAAGAAGGAAGGAAGACAGATCGGCAGTTCTTC. Amino acid sequence: CSVEEGRKTDRQFF.

The rearrangement uses TRBV28 and TRBJ1-2; no reliable D call. The germline V gene encodes CDR1 MDHEN and CDR2 SYDVKM. Trimming cost V 7 bases and J 4 bases, with 16 bases left between them. This CDR3 has 14 residues. Here the CDR3 reads CASIPTVRSYGYTF. CDR3 coding DNA: TGTGCCAGCATTCCCACCGTCCGTTCCTATGGCTACACCTTC.

V and J are TRBV20-1 and TRBJ1-4; D not certain. Trimming took off 4 bases at V and 3 bases at J, with 9 bases between the two ends. Germline V gives CDR1 DFQATT, CDR2 SNEGSKA (reference sequence). CDR3 length equals 13 residues. For the CDR3, the DNA is TGCAGTGCTACCATCGGGGCTAATGAAAAACTGTTTTTT. Its translation: CSATIGANEKLFF.

V is TRBV28 and J is TRBJ2-1, with 12 bases lining up with TRBD2. Germline V CDR1 and CDR2: MDHEN, SYDVKM. Trimming took 5 bases from V and 10 from J; bases not matched to a gene: 12. The CDR3 runs to 16 residues. The CDR3 loop is CASSPATSGRVGEQFF. CDR3 DNA: TGTGCCAGCAGTCCGGCGACTAGCGGGAGAGTCGGAGAGCAGTTCTTC.

In its sample, this clonotype was seen a few times. V gene TRBV4-1 combines with J gene TRBJ2-7; D is possibly TRBD2 (5 bases). CDR1 is MGHRA, CDR2 YSYEKL, per germline. V lost 2 bases to trimming and J lost 4 bases, with 18 bases between them. This CDR3 is built from 16 residues. CDR3 in amino acids: CASSQRWSADNYEQYF. CDR3 in DNA: TGCGCCAGCAGCCAAAGGTGGTCAGCGGATAATTACGAGCAGTACTTC.

This clonotype showed up just a few times. The chain carries TRBV7-8 and TRBJ2-1; D is unresolved. The CDR3 runs to 13 residues. Germline V gene sequence: CDR1 SGHVS, CDR2 FQNEAQ. V was trimmed by 6 bases and J by 4 bases, leaving 10 bases between them. CDR3 residues: CASRKDIYNEQFF. The CDR3 DNA follows: TGTGCCAGCAGAAAAGACATTTACAATGAGCAGTTCTTC.

The count of this clonotype is one. The rearrangement uses TRBV28 and TRBJ2-7; D is tentatively TRBD1 or TRBD2 (6 bases each). CDR1 is MDHEN and CDR2 is SYDVKM in the germline V gene. V gave up 3 bases and J gave up 3 bases, with 18 bases separating them. The CDR3 totals 16 residues. In nucleotides, the CDR3 is TGTGCCAGCAGTTTCACTCTAGGGGGGTCAGACTACGAGCAGTACTTC. This encodes CASSFTLGGSDYEQYF.